The TCR beta chain described here comes from a study of blood T cells in healthy people across ages. Germline loops: CDR1 SQVTM, CDR2 ANQGSEA. The CDR3 runs 15 residues. V dropped 1 base and J dropped 6 bases, with 16 bases sitting between them. The second PCR ran roughly 7 to 11 cycles with a sample-barcoded 5' primer and J-beta primers. TCRdb used MiXCR to reprocess the 5' RACE reads, holding one entry per CDR3 protein. The sample includes around 1.1 million distinct CDR3 sequences, 35% to 40% seen only once; the top ten take around 13%. The chain has TRBV29-1 and TRBJ2-1; possibly TRBD1 or TRBD2 for D (5 bases each). The sequenced material came from blood. The source of this sequence is a young man in good health. Written as DNA, the CDR3 is TGCAGCGTTGAAGGGCAGGGATGGAGGTCCAATGAGCAGTTCTTC. Amino acids: CSVEGQGWRSNEQFF.